Detailed here is one T cell receptor (beta chain). Its antigen remains unknown. This sample is drawn from a study of T cells expressing NK-cell markers. Study background: HCMV seropositivity characterized seven of the eight sequenced donors, and seronegativity one. Broader study findings: Among several donors, these clonotypes also ranked first in the CD3+CD56-NKG2C+ fraction. In about six donors, dominant CD3+CD56+NKG2C+ clonotypes ranked among the top 10 CD8+ clonotypes. There remained a lack of clarity about HCMV specificity of expanded NKG2C+ T cell clones.

CDR3 length: 14 residues. TCRdb re-called the 5' RACE reads; one entry per CDR3 protein, DNA not given. Its table records 250,000 to 300,000 distinct CDR3 sequences. Sequencing input: blood T cells: a sorted CD56 or NKG2C T cell subset, CD4+ or CD8+ T cells, or bulk PBMC T cells (not recorded which). The clonotype was recovered from a man aged 18 to 30 in good health. The chain is built from TRBV12-3 or TRBV12-4 and TRBJ2-1; TCRdb proposes TRBD1, but this gene call is untestable without DNA. The chain's CDR3 is CASTLGGGPNEQFF.